The 21 T cell receptor beta chains below come from one sample, sequenced in a study of blood T cell repertoires in COVID-19. TCRdb's table, derived via immunoSEQ multiplex PCR, lists solely in-frame clones and lacks some. The repertoire holds about 150,000 clones, with around 85% as singletons. The sequencing input was peripheral blood. These receptors all stem from a human donor in a cohort sampled during active COVID-19.

This chain joins TRBV12-3 or TRBV12-4 and TRBJ2-7, with 11 bases fitting TRBD2. The CDR3 has 13 amino acids. After removal of 8 bases from V and 6 bases from J, the junction contained 6 bases not matched to a gene. CDR3 in amino acids: CASLGTSGSEQYF. The CDR3 nucleotides read TGTGCCAGCCTAGGGACTAGCGGAAGCGAGCAGTACTTC.

V usage is TRBV5-1 and J usage is TRBJ1-2, with D possibly being TRBD1 (6 bases). Trimming cost V 0 bases and J 4 bases, with 13 bases left between them. This CDR3 comprises 15 residues. Germline loops: CDR1 SGHRS, CDR2 YFSETQ. The CDR3 loop is CASSLDVQGGYGYTF. Written as DNA, the CDR3 is TGCGCCAGCAGCTTGGACGTACAGGGCGGCTATGGCTACACCTTC.

The V and J genes are TRBV9 and TRBJ2-7, with 9 nucleotides matching TRBD1. Germline V gives CDR1 SGDLS, CDR2 YYNGEE. V shed 3 bases and J 5 bases; nucleotides not matched to a gene: 6. The CDR3 runs 14 residues. CDR3 protein: CASSGGDRDDEQYF. For the CDR3, the DNA is TGTGCCAGCAGCGGAGGGGACAGGGACGACGAGCAGTACTTC. The full variable domain, with the rest looked up from reference TRBV9 and TRBJ2-7, is DSGVTQTPKHLITATGQRVTLRCSPRSGDLSVYWYQQSLDQGLQFLIQYYNGEERAKGNILERFSAQQFPDLHSELNLSSLELGDSALYFCASSGGDRDDEQYFGPGTRLTVT.

This chain links TRBV9 with TRBJ2-7; 7 bases line up with TRBD1. The germline gives CDR1 SGDLS, CDR2 YYNGEE. CDR3 length equals 13 residues. Trimming at V came to 4 bases and at J to 5 bases, leaving 6 bases not matched to a gene. CDR3 nucleotides: TGTGCCAGCAGCCCCCCACAGGGGCACGAGCAGTACTTC. It yields the protein CASSPPQGHEQYF.

The chain recombines TRBV19 with TRBJ2-7; D is unclear. V was shortened by 10 bases and J by 7 bases, with 23 bases between the two germline ends. This CDR3 is 14 amino acids long. CDR1 LNHDA and CDR2 SQIVND come from the germline V gene (reference sequence). CDR3 coding DNA: TGTGCCACCGGCGTCGGGTCTTCTACGGAGGAGCAGTACTTC. Its translation is CATGVGSSTEEQYF.

The chain recombines TRBV3-1 (or the pseudogene TRBV3-2) with TRBJ2-7; D unresolved. V was clipped by 1 base and J by 0 bases, with 7 bases between them. This CDR3 spans 14 amino acids. Germline CDR1 is LGHDT and CDR2 is YNNKEL (reference sequence). In nucleotides, the CDR3 is TGTGCCAGCAGCCAAGCCCTAAGCTCCTACGAGCAGTACTTC. Translation gives CASSQALSSYEQYF.

The sample holds one count of this clone. This chain uses TRBV5-1 with TRBJ1-3, with a weak D call TRBD1 (5 bases). The V and J ends lost 3 bases and 4 bases respectively, with 8 bases between them. This CDR3 has 13 amino acids. Looked up from germline, CDR1 is SGHRS and CDR2 is YFSETQ. CDR3 bases: TGCGCCAGCAGCTCAGGGTCCGGAAACACCATATATTTT. Its protein is CASSSGSGNTIYF.

The rearrangement links TRBV6-5 to TRBJ2-7; a weak D match, TRBD2 (5 bases). This CDR3 is built from 16 residues. The germline V gene has CDR1 MNHEY and CDR2 SVGAGI. Trimming left V 2 bases short and J 6 bases short, with 20 bases between. CDR3 residues: CASSYEPTGRGGEQYF. In DNA form, the CDR3 reads TGTGCCAGCAGTTACGAGCCTACCGGACGGGGTGGCGAGCAGTACTTC.

The V gene is TRBV6-4, the J gene TRBJ1-2, with 9 nucleotides matching TRBD1. The CDR3 length is 15 residues. V was pared by 8 bases and J by 8 bases, with 15 bases of the junction left unmatched. CDR1 and CDR2 from the germline V gene are MRHNA and SNTAGT. CDR3 sequence: CASFRKTGGREGYTF. CDR3 DNA: TGTGCCAGCTTTAGAAAGACAGGGGGGAGGGAAGGCTACACCTTC.

The chain is built from TRBV28 and TRBJ2-7; a possible D gene is TRBD2 (5 bases). Germline loops: CDR1 MDHEN, CDR2 SYDVKM. The CDR3 loop spans 14 amino acids. Deletions cut 5 bases from V and 4 bases from J, with 15 bases between. The CDR3 DNA follows: TGTGCCAGCAGTCTGGACTCCCTTGTGTACGAGCAGTACTTC. Its translation is CASSLDSLVYEQYF.

This chain joins TRBV11-2 and TRBJ2-3; TRBD1 matches at 7 bases. This CDR3 contains 15 residues. Germline V CDR1 and CDR2: SGHAT, FQNNGV. Trimming at V came to 4 bases and at J to 3 bases, leaving 7 bases not matched to a gene. CDR3: CASSYGTAHTDTQYF. The CDR3 DNA sequence: TGTGCCAGCAGCTACGGGACAGCCCATACAGATACGCAGTATTTT.

This chain links TRBV9 with TRBJ2-3, with TRBD2 matching over 12 bases. Unmatched junction bases numbered 3, after V lost 4 bases and J lost 0 bases. The CDR3 has 16 residues. Germline V gives CDR1 SGDLS, CDR2 YYNGEE. The CDR3 here is CASSSGLAGSTDTQYF. The CDR3 DNA reads as TGTGCCAGCAGCTCTGGACTAGCGGGGAGCACAGATACGCAGTATTTT. Filled out from reference TRBV9 and TRBJ2-3, the complete variable domain reads DSGVTQTPKHLITATGQRVTLRCSPRSGDLSVYWYQQSLDQGLQFLIQYYNGEERAKGNILERFSAQQFPDLHSELNLSSLELGDSALYFCASSSGLAGSTDTQYFGPGTRLTVL.

The chain joins TRBV11-3 to TRBJ2-1; the match to TRBD2 covers 7 bases. Looked up from germline, CDR1 is SGHNT and CDR2 is YENEEA. The CDR3 sequence is 13 residues long. J lost 12 bases, V lost 5 bases, and 10 bases had no gene match. The CDR3 reads CASSLTGGWGQFF. In nucleotides, the CDR3 is TGTGCCAGCAGCCTCACGGGGGGATGGGGGCAGTTCTTC.

The chain is built from TRBV28 and TRBJ2-3; 7 nucleotides line up with TRBD2. Losses at the gene ends were 5 bases for V and 1 base for J; bases not matched to a gene: 9. CDR1 is MDHEN, CDR2 SYDVKM, per germline. The CDR3 has 16 residues. CDR3 sequence reads: CASSPLGAGGTDTQYF. CDR3 DNA: TGTGCCAGCAGTCCCCTAGGGGCGGGGGGCACAGATACGCAGTATTTT.

The chain recombines TRBV6-2 or TRBV6-3 with TRBJ1-2; 7 bases align to TRBD1. This CDR3 has 15 residues. Germline trimming cut 5 bases from V and 2 bases from J; bases unmatched to any gene: 8. CDR1 MNHEY and CDR2 SVGEGT come from the germline V gene. This CDR3 reads CASSRTGTANYGYTF. The CDR3 region has the DNA TGTGCCAGCAGTCGAACCGGGACAGCCAACTATGGCTACACCTTC.

In this sample, this clone turned up once. The genes are TRBV7-8 and TRBJ2-1; D gene uncertain. Germline CDR1 SGHVS, CDR2 FQNEAQ. V lost 2 bases and J 0 bases, leaving 14 bases between the germline ends. The CDR3 is made up of 17 amino acids. Here the CDR3 reads CASSLMARGDSYNEQFF. The DNA for the CDR3 is TGTGCCAGCAGCTTAATGGCCCGCGGAGACTCCTACAATGAGCAGTTCTTC.

The table lists this clone with a count of one. The genes are TRBV7-8 and TRBJ1-1; no definite D call. V lost 3 bases to trimming and J lost 1 base, with 9 bases between them. Per the germline V gene, CDR1 is SGHVS and CDR2 is FQNEAQ. The CDR3 is made up of 14 amino acids. The CDR3, as DNA: TGTGCCAGCAGCTTCTCAACCGGGAACACTGAAGCTTTCTTT. Protein: CASSFSTGNTEAFF.

V and J are TRBV6-1 and TRBJ2-5, with D possibly TRBD2 on 5 matching bases. The germline V and J ends were trimmed by 3 bases and 4 bases, with 18 bases remaining between them. CDR3 length: 16 amino acids. In germline, CDR1 is MNHNS, CDR2 SASEGT. CDR3 nucleotides: TGTGCCAGCAGTGACGGCCCTCGTAGCGCCCTAGAGACCCAGTACTTC. Protein: CASSDGPRSALETQYF.

V usage is TRBV11-3 and J usage is TRBJ2-7; D uncertain. The germline CDR1 and CDR2 sequences are SGHNT and YENEEA. The CDR3 covers 15 residues. Trimming removed 4 bases at V and 0 bases at J, with 13 bases between. The CDR3 DNA follows: TGTGCCAGCAGCTCCTTTAGCTTTAGCTCCTACGAGCAGTACTTC. Protein product: CASSSFSFSSYEQYF.

The rearrangement links TRBV7-9 to TRBJ1-3; TRBD1 matches at 7 bases. The germline gives CDR1 SEHNR, CDR2 FQNEAQ (reference sequence). V was clipped by 2 bases and J by 2 bases; unmatched bases: 9. The CDR3 runs to 17 residues. The CDR3, as DNA: TGTGCCAGCAGCTTAACGGCGCTAGGGACAGCTGGAAACACCATATATTTT. Translating it yields CASSLTALGTAGNTIYF.

The V call is TRBV4-1, the J call TRBJ2-1; TRBD2 might be the D (6 bases). Deletions cut 0 bases from V and 0 bases from J, with 6 bases between. This CDR3 has 15 residues. Germline assignment: CDR1 MGHRA and CDR2 YSYEKL. The CDR3 here is CASSQERDSYNEQFF. The CDR3 DNA reads TGCGCCAGCAGCCAAGAGCGGGACTCCTACAATGAGCAGTTCTTC.